One and the same sample provided the 15 T cell receptor beta chains below, sequenced in a study of T cell repertoires and HLA-DP antigens. Measured with immunoSEQ multiplex PCR; TCRdb has only the in-frame clones, and not every one. The repertoire holds around 90,000 clones, with around nine tenths as singletons. For these TCRs, the target antigens are not known. Sequencing input: CD4+ T cells from PBMCs. These receptors were obtained from a man between 45 and 60 years old in good health and CMV-seronegative.

This clone has just one count. The chain joins TRBV9 to TRBJ1-1, with 8 nucleotides matching TRBD1. V lost 4 bases to trimming and J lost 0 bases; unmatched junction nucleotides: 20. Germline V lookup: CDR1 SGDLS, CDR2 YYNGEE. There are 20 residues in the CDR3. The CDR3 reads CASSPHNPTGVSKLNTEAFF. The CDR3 DNA reads TGTGCCAGCAGCCCGCATAACCCGACAGGGGTGAGCAAGTTGAACACTGAAGCTTTCTTT. Complete variable domain (other parts from reference TRBV9 and TRBJ1-1): DSGVTQTPKHLITATGQRVTLRCSPRSGDLSVYWYQQSLDQGLQFLIQYYNGEERAKGNILERFSAQQFPDLHSELNLSSLELGDSALYFCASSPHNPTGVSKLNTEAFFGQGTRLTVV.

Concerning this clone itself: One end of the junction does not line up with germline, which may come from a read error. The chain is built from TRBV30 and TRBJ1-3; possibly TRBD1 for D (6 bases). This CDR3 contains 13 residues. The germline gives CDR1 GTSNPN, CDR2 SVGIG (reference sequence). CDR3 sequence (DNA): TGTGCCTGGAGTGGACAGGCTGGGAACACCATATATTTT. It encodes CAWSGQAGNTIYF.

The genes are TRBV11-2 and TRBJ2-1; TRBD2 matches 8 bases. This CDR3 contains 16 residues. V shed 1 base and J 7 bases; nucleotides not matched to a gene: 9. From germline, CDR1 is SGHAT and CDR2 FQNNGV. CDR3 sequence (DNA): TGTGCCAGCAGCTTAGTATCAGCGGGAGTAATAAATGAGCAGTTCTTC. This gives the protein CASSLVSAGVINEQFF.

This clone came up once. The genes are TRBV12-5 and TRBJ2-7, with TRBD1 matching over 8 bases. From germline, CDR1 is LGHNT and CDR2 FRNRAP. CDR3 length: 14 amino acids. J was trimmed by 4 bases and V by 6 bases; bases with no gene match: 8. CDR3 loop: CASGPRQGKYEQYF. The CDR3 nucleotides are TGTGCTAGTGGGCCAAGACAGGGGAAATACGAGCAGTACTTC.

This chain joins TRBV4-3 and TRBJ1-2; 8 positions agree with TRBD1. V trimming: 4 bases; J trimming: 7 bases; junction bases outside the gene matches: 11. The germline V gene has CDR1 LGHNA and CDR2 YSLEER. The CDR3 sequence is 15 residues long. For the CDR3, the DNA is TGCGCCAGCAGCCCAACCTCAGGGGGCTTTGTTGGCTACACCTTC. The encoded protein is CASSPTSGGFVGYTF.

The chain combines TRBV5-1 with TRBJ2-1, with D possibly being TRBD1 (5 bases). Germline assignment: CDR1 SGHRS and CDR2 YFSETQ. The CDR3 is 15 amino acids. V was cut by 0 bases and J by 10 bases, with 17 bases left in between. CDR3 DNA sequence: TGCGCCAGCAGCTTGGAATGGGGCCCGGTCGGGGAGCAGTTCTTC. Its protein is CASSLEWGPVGEQFF.

The chain recombines TRBV6-5 with TRBJ2-7; 9 nucleotides agree with TRBD2. V lost 5 bases, J lost 6 bases, and 8 bases stayed unmatched. Germline V gives CDR1 MNHEY, CDR2 SVGAGI. This CDR3 has 14 residues. The CDR3 region has the DNA TGTGCCAGCAGTACAACGGGACTAGCTCCCGAGCAGTACTTC. It yields the protein CASSTTGLAPEQYF.

This chain connects TRBV6-5 to TRBJ1-5; D is unclear. This CDR3 contains 14 residues. Trimming took 6 bases from V and 5 from J, leaving 14 bases between them. The germline CDR1 and CDR2 sequences are MNHEY and SVGAGI. The DNA for the CDR3 is TGTGCCAGCAGGGATGCCGGGAGGGATCAGCCCCAGCATTTT. Protein sequence: CASRDAGRDQPQHF.

The chain is built from TRBV5-1 and TRBJ2-7; 7 bases fit TRBD1. CDR1 is SGHRS, CDR2 YFSETQ, per germline. The length of the CDR3 is 15 residues. V dropped 1 base and J dropped 0; count of bases not matched to a gene: 4. CDR3 bases: TGCGCCAGCAGCTTGTTGGGGACAGCCTCCTACGAGCAGTACTTC. Its translation is CASSLLGTASYEQYF. The whole variable domain, remainder taken from reference TRBV5-1 and TRBJ2-7, is KAGVTQTPRYLIKTRGQQVTLSCSPISGHRSVSWYQQTPGQGLQFLFEYFSETQRNKGNFPGRFSGRQFSNSRSEMNVSTLELGDSALYLCASSLLGTASYEQYFGPGTRLTVT.

This clone was detected ten times or more. The chain is built from TRBV5-4 and TRBJ2-7; no definite D call. This CDR3 comprises 13 residues. Trimming took off 4 bases at V and 4 bases at J, with 12 bases between the two ends. CDR1 is SGHNT and CDR2 is YYREEE in the germline V gene (reference sequence). CDR3 protein: CASSRNLGYEQYF. The CDR3 DNA is TGTGCCAGCAGCCGGAATCTTGGGTACGAGCAGTACTTC.

The V and J genes are TRBV5-8 and TRBJ1-5, with 12 nucleotides matching TRBD1. The CDR3 totals 16 residues. Trimming at V came to 3 bases and at J to 6 bases, leaving 7 bases not matched to a gene. CDR1 and CDR2 from the germline V gene are SGHTS and YDEGEE. For the CDR3, the DNA is TGTGCCAGCAGCTCCGGGACAGGGGGCCCTATTCAGCCCCAGCATTTT. The encoded protein is CASSSGTGGPIQPQHF.

The chain has TRBV30 and TRBJ1-2; D remains unclear. This CDR3 contains 14 residues. Looked up from germline, CDR1 is GTSNPN and CDR2 is SVGIG (reference sequence). Trimming stripped 2 bases from V and 5 bases from J, with 15 bases between. Here the CDR3 DNA reads TGTGCCTGGAGTCCCGAACGTGGAAGATATGGCTACACCTTC. Its translation: CAWSPERGRYGYTF.

This clone was picked up a small number of times. CDR3 residues: CASSLDGQGDTEAFF. The DNA for the CDR3 is TGTGCCAGCAGCTTAGATGGCCAGGGGGACACTGAAGCTTTCTTT. The chain combines TRBV7-2 with TRBJ1-1; TRBD1 matches 7 bases. The CDR3 length is 15 residues. V lost 1 base to trimming and J lost 3 bases; unmatched junction nucleotides: 5. Germline V gene lookup returns CDR1 SGHTA and CDR2 FQGNSA.

This chain links TRBV9 with TRBJ2-7, with D possibly matching TRBD2 (6 bases). V was cut by 0 bases and J by 5 bases, with 9 bases left in between. CDR1 SGDLS and CDR2 YYNGEE come from the germline V gene. There are 13 residues in the CDR3. The CDR3 DNA reads TGTGCCAGCAGCGTAGTCGGAGGGGACGAGCAGTACTTC. This sequence encodes CASSVVGGDEQYF.

This CDR3 is CASRGGAAAETQYF. The CDR3, as DNA: TGCGCCAGCAGGGGGGGCGCGGCTGCGGAGACCCAGTACTTC. V gene TRBV5-1 combines with J gene TRBJ2-5, with D perhaps matching TRBD1 or TRBD2 (6 bases each). The ends were cut back, 5 bases at V and 5 bases at J, with 16 bases in the middle. The length of the CDR3 is 14 residues. Per germline, CDR1 SGHRS and CDR2 YFSETQ.